These T cell receptor beta chains were read from a single sample in a study of graft-versus-host responses after intestinal transplantation. These receptors lack a known antigen. Libraries were prepared by immunoSEQ multiplex PCR; TCRdb keeps only in-frame clonotypes and omits some of them. The repertoire holds tens of thousands of clones, approximately 95% seen once, with approximately 0.53% in the top ten. This specimen consisted of unstimulated CD8+ T cells sorted from spleen or lymph node cells, obtained before transplant. These receptors originate from a human donor who was the organ donor for an intestinal transplant. Each CDR3 is given with its conserved first and last residue. Each record gives: CDR3 DNA, CDR3 protein, D gene, clone size, J gene, V gene. D genes are given only for firm matches. The listing skips clone size in some rows; elsewhere it reads once, few, many or a size class.

TGTGCCAGCAGCTTAGCGCCTAGCGGGGGGAACACCGGGGAGCTGTTTTTT CASSLAPSGGNTGELFF TRBD2 once TRBJ2-2 TRBV7-3
TGTGCCAGCAGTTACGCTCATGGGGGGTTCTATGGCTACACCTTC CASSYAHGGFYGYTF - once TRBJ1-2 TRBV6-5
TGTGCCAGCAGCTTTAGCTCCTACAATGAGCAGTTCTTC CASSFSSYNEQFF - once TRBJ2-1 TRBV7-3
TGTGCCAGCAGTTACTCACCCCCAGGGAACACTGAAGCTTTCTTT CASSYSPPGNTEAFF - - TRBJ1-1 TRBV6-5
TGTGCCAGCAGACAGGGAAACACTGAAGCTTTCTTT CASRQGNTEAFF - - TRBJ1-1 TRBV6-1
TGTGCCAGCAGCTTAGATCTGGTCGGGGGGGCAGATACGCAGTATTTT CASSLDLVGGADTQYF TRBD2 - TRBJ2-3 TRBV11-2
TGTGCCAGCTCACTTCTGACCAGCCAAGAGACCCAGTACTTC CASSLLTSQETQYF - - TRBJ2-5 TRBV18
TGTGCCAGCAGCTTCGGGTTTCAGCCCCAGCATTTT CASSFGFQPQHF - - TRBJ1-5 TRBV5-6
TGCGCCAGCAGCCAAGTGGGGGTGGAGACCCAGTACTTC CASSQVGVETQYF - - TRBJ2-5 TRBV4-3
TGTGCCAGCTCCGGGGCGAACACCGGGGAGCTGTTTTTT CASSGANTGELFF - - TRBJ2-2 TRBV18
TGCGCCAGCAGCCAAGAGACTTTAGCGGGGCTAGATACGCAGTATTTT CASSQETLAGLDTQYF TRBD2 - TRBJ2-3 TRBV4-1
TGCGCCAGCAGCGGGACAGGAAACACCGGGGAGCTGTTTTTT CASSGTGNTGELFF TRBD1 - TRBJ2-2 TRBV5-1
TGTGCCAGCAGCTTAAGACGGGAAGCTGGAAACACCATATATTTT CASSLRREAGNTIYF - - TRBJ1-3 TRBV7-6
TGTGCCAGCAGCGTCGACATAACCTACGAGCAGTACTTC CASSVDITYEQYF - once TRBJ2-7 TRBV5-6
TGTGCCAGCAGCGGAGGGGGACTAGCCCTGGAAGGGCAGTACTTC CASSGGGLALEGQYF TRBD2 - TRBJ2-7 TRBV9
TGTGCCAGCAGCCCCACAGGGGATAGCTCCTACGAGCAGTACTTC CASSPTGDSSYEQYF TRBD1 - TRBJ2-7 TRBV7-2
TGTGCCAGCAGCTCCAGGGGTCGGAACTATGAAGCTTTCTTT CASSSRGRNYEAFF - - TRBJ1-1 TRBV7-2
TGCGCCAGCAGTCAATCTAGGCCAGGAGAAAAACTGTTTTTT CASSQSRPGEKLFF - once TRBJ1-4 TRBV23-1
TGTGCCAGCAGCTTAGGATACCGTTTCCTACAAGAGACCCAGTACTTC CASSLGYRFLQETQYF - - TRBJ2-5 TRBV11-2
TGCGCCAGCAGCCAAGATTCTACCGGGACAGTCTATGGCTACACCTTC CASSQDSTGTVYGYTF TRBD1 - TRBJ1-2 TRBV4-3
TGTGCCAGCAGTCGGGGTAGCTTTCCGTCTAGCACAGATACGCAGTATTTT CASSRGSFPSSTDTQYF - - TRBJ2-3 TRBV27
TGTGCCAGTAGTACGGTGGGTACTGAAGCTTTCTTT CASSTVGTEAFF - - TRBJ1-1 TRBV19
TGTGCCAGCAGCCGCTTGGGCGGGGGAGAGACCCAGTACTTC CASSRLGGGETQYF TRBD2 - TRBJ2-5 TRBV2
TGTGCCAGCAGCCCAGAGGGACAGGGGGCAAACGAGCAGTACTTC CASSPEGQGANEQYF TRBD1 - TRBJ2-7 TRBV7-9
TGTGCCAGCATATCAGGTTCCTACGAGCAGTACTTC CASISGSYEQYF - once TRBJ2-7 TRBV6-1
TGTGCCAGCAGCTGGGGCGGGAACACTGAAGCTTTCTTT CASSWGGNTEAFF - - TRBJ1-1 TRBV27
TGTGCCAGCAGGCCCGGACAGGGCGTGGGATCACCCCTCCACTTT CASRPGQGVGSPLHF TRBD1 - TRBJ1-6 TRBV2
TGTGCCAGCAGCTCGCCCCCGACAGGTTTTACCTCCTACGAGCAGTACTTC CASSSPPTGFTSYEQYF - - TRBJ2-7 TRBV7-9
TGTGCCAGCTCACCATCGGGTGTCATGAACACTGAAGCTTTCTTT CASSPSGVMNTEAFF - - TRBJ1-1 TRBV18
TGTGCCAGCAGCCCACTTAGCGGGGGGGCGTATGAGCAGTTCTTC CASSPLSGGAYEQFF TRBD2 - TRBJ2-1 TRBV11-2
TGTGCCAGCAGCAACCCGGACAGGGGGAGTGGAGGCTACACCTTC CASSNPDRGSGGYTF TRBD1 - TRBJ1-2 TRBV7-4
TGTGCCAGCAGCACTTCGAGAGGGACAGGGGAGAGGTCACCCCTCCACTTT CASSTSRGTGERSPLHF TRBD1 - TRBJ1-6 TRBV7-9
TGTGCCAGCAGTCCCGGAGCGGGGGGGTACCAAGAGACCCAGTACTTC CASSPGAGGYQETQYF TRBD2 - TRBJ2-5 TRBV9
TGTGCCAGCAGTTTCGGGACCAATTCACCCCTCCACTTT CASSFGTNSPLHF - - TRBJ1-6 TRBV27
TGTGCCATCTACAACCCACAGGGGGAGGGAGGAAACACCATATATTTT CAIYNPQGEGGNTIYF TRBD1 - TRBJ1-3 TRBV10-3
TGTGCCAGCAGCTTAGGGGGGCCAGTTTATGTTGGCTACACCTTC CASSLGGPVYVGYTF - once TRBJ1-2 TRBV11-2
TGTGCCAGTAGTATTAATGGAGTGGCAGGGCGAACTGAAGCTTTCTTT CASSINGVAGRTEAFF - - TRBJ1-1 TRBV19
TGTGCCAGCAGCCCCGAGACAGGGAAGAAGCTGTTTTTT CASSPETGKKLFF TRBD1 once TRBJ1-4 TRBV7-9
TGTGCCAGCAGCCTTGACGGAAACTCTGGAAACACCATATATTTT CASSLDGNSGNTIYF - - TRBJ1-3 TRBV7-2
TGCGCCAGCAGCCAAGTCTTTCCAGATACGCAGTATTTT CASSQVFPDTQYF - - TRBJ2-3 TRBV4-3
TGTGCCAGCGGAACCGGGACAGGGATCCCCTACGAGCAGTACTTC CASGTGTGIPYEQYF TRBD1 once TRBJ2-7 TRBV27
TGTGCCAGCAGGTTAACAGGGGGCATCTCCTACAATGAGCAGTTCTTC CASRLTGGISYNEQFF TRBD1 - TRBJ2-1 TRBV6-6
TGCGCCAGCAGCCAACATACAATTATACAGGATAACTCCTACGAGCAGTACTTC CASSQHTIIQDNSYEQYF - - TRBJ2-7 TRBV4-1
TGTGCCAGTAGTGCCGGCAGTTATAGCAATCAGCCCCAGCATTTT CASSAGSYSNQPQHF - - TRBJ1-5 TRBV19
TGCGCCAGCAGCTTGGACGGAGGCGCGCGTCTCGAGCAGTACTTC CASSLDGGARLEQYF - few TRBJ2-7 TRBV5-1
TGTGCCACCAGCCCTTTATTGACAGGGAGGAATGGCTACACCTTC CATSPLLTGRNGYTF TRBD1 - TRBJ1-2 TRBV15
TGTGCCAGCAGCTTAGAGGAGACTAGCGATGAGCAGTTCTTC CASSLEETSDEQFF TRBD2 - TRBJ2-1 TRBV11-2
TGTGCCAGCAGCCCGGGGGGGCCCCCCTACAATGAGCAGTTCTTC CASSPGGPPYNEQFF TRBD2 - TRBJ2-1 TRBV7-2
TGTGCCAGCAGCGTAGGGTTGGGGGCCCAGGGGCCCCAGCATTTT CASSVGLGAQGPQHF - - TRBJ1-5 TRBV9
TGTGCCAGCAGCCTAGCGGGGGGAACCTACAATGAGCAGTTCTTC CASSLAGGTYNEQFF TRBD2 - TRBJ2-1 TRBV27